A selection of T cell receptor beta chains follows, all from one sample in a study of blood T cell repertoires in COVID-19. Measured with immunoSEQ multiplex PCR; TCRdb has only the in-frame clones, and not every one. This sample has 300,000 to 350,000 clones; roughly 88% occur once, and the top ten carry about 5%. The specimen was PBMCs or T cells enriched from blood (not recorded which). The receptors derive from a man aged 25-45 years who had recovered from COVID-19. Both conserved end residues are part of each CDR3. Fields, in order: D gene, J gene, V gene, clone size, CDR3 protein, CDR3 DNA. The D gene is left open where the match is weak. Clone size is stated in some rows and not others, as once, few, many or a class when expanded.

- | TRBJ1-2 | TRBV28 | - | CASSLFVLRRGYGYTF | TGTGCCAGCAGTTTATTCGTTTTGCGTCGGGGCTATGGCTACACCTTC
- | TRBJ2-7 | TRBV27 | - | CASSFRGRYEQYF | TGTGCCAGCAGTTTCCGGGGGAGATACGAGCAGTACTTC
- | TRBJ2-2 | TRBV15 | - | CATSKGVTVDTGELFF | TGTGCCACCAGCAAGGGGGTTACGGTGGACACCGGGGAGCTGTTTTTT
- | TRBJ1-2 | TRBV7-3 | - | CASSSLGVRGGYTF | TGTGCCAGCAGCTCCTTGGGGGTCAGGGGTGGCTACACCTTC
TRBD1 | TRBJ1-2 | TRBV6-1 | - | CASSARLQGLQNYGYTF | TGTGCCAGCAGTGCCCGTTTACAGGGGTTGCAAAACTATGGCTACACCTTC
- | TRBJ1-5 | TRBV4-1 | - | CASSQPGTHSNQPQHF | TGCGCCAGCAGCCAGCCCGGGACACATAGCAATCAGCCCCAGCATTTT
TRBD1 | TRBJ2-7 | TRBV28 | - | CASSLIGQGSHEQYF | TGTGCCAGCAGTTTAATCGGACAGGGGTCCCACGAGCAGTACTTC
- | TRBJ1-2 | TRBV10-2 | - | CASTLPGYGYTF | TGCGCCAGCACCCTCCCAGGCTATGGCTACACCTTC
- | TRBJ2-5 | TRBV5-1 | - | CASSFYGGDQETQYF | TGCGCCAGCAGCTTTTATGGCGGGGATCAAGAGACCCAGTACTTC
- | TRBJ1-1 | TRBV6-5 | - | CASSYRPQGATEAFF | TGTGCCAGCAGTTACCGCCCACAGGGTGCCACTGAAGCTTTCTTT
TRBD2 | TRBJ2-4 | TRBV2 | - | CASSDRTSGEAIQYF | TGTGCCAGCAGTGACCGTACTAGCGGGGAAGCCATTCAGTACTTC
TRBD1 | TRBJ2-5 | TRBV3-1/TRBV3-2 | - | CASSQTRDRFQETQYF | TGTGCCAGCAGCCAAACCCGGGACAGATTTCAAGAGACCCAGTACTTC
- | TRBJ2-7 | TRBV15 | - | CATSRDRGLGQYF | TGTGCCACCAGCAGAGATCGAGGGCTCGGGCAGTACTTC
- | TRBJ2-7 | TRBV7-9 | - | CASSFMPTSIEQYF | TGTGCCAGCAGCTTTATGCCGACTAGTATCGAGCAGTACTTC
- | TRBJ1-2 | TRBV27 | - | CASRTGAGYTF | TGTGCCAGCAGAACCGGTGCTGGCTACACCTTC
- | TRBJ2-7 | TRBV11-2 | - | CASSPSRSDTYEQYF | TGTGCCAGCAGCCCCTCACGCTCAGACACGTACGAGCAGTACTTC
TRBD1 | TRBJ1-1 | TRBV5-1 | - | CASSTRTGMNTEAFF | TGCGCCAGCAGCACCCGGACAGGGATGAACACTGAAGCTTTCTTT
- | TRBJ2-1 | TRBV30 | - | CAWSLTRNEQFF | TGTGCCTGGAGCCTGACACGCAATGAGCAGTTCTTC
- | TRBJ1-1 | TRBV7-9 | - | CASSFPGLSAFF | TGTGCCAGCAGCTTTCCGGGGTTGAGCGCTTTCTTT
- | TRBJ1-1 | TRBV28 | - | CASSLGSTEAFF | TGTGCCAGCAGTCTAGGGAGCACTGAAGCTTTCTTT
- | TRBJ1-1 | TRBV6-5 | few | CASCTGITEAFF | TGTGCCAGCTGTACAGGGATCACTGAAGCTTTCTTT
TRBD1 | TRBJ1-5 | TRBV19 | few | CASSDTSGTGSNQPQHF | TGTGCCAGTAGTGATACTTCCGGGACAGGTAGCAATCAGCCCCAGCATTTT
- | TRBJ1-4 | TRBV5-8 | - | CASSLNAGEKLFF | TGTGCCAGCAGCTTAAACGCGGGGGAAAAACTGTTTTTT
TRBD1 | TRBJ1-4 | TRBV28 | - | CASSPTGGWEKLFF | TGTGCCAGCAGTCCGACAGGGGGGTGGGAAAAACTGTTTTTT
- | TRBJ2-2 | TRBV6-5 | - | CASSPAGTFTGELFF | TGTGCCAGCAGTCCCGCGGGCACTTTCACCGGGGAGCTGTTTTTT
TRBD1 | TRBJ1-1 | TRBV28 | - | CASSPRQGSLNTEAFF | TGTGCCAGCAGTCCCCGACAGGGCTCTCTGAACACTGAAGCTTTCTTT
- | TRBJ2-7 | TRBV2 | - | CASSEAGTGRAKQYF | TGTGCCAGCAGTGAAGCGGGCACAGGCCGGGCGAAGCAGTACTTC
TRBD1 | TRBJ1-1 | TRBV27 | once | CASSIGQATEAFF | TGTGCCAGCAGTATCGGACAGGCCACTGAAGCTTTCTTT
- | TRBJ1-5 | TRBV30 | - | CAWSGEGFQPQHF | TGTGCCTGGAGTGGGGAGGGTTTCCAGCCCCAGCATTTT
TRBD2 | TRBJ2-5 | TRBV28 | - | CASSTTSGGLQETQYF | TGTGCCAGCAGTACAACTAGCGGGGGGCTCCAAGAGACCCAGTACTTC
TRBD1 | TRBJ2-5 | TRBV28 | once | CASSQLGTAQETQYF | TGTGCCAGCAGTCAACTCGGGACAGCACAAGAGACCCAGTACTTC
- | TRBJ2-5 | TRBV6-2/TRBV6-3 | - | CASSFPGTTQYF | TGTGCCAGCAGTTTCCCGGGGACTACCCAGTACTTC
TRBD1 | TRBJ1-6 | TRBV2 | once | CASSPGQGSSPLHF | TGTGCCAGCAGCCCAGGACAGGGCAGTTCACCCCTCCACTTT
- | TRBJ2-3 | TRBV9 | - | CASSVLAASTDTQYF | TGTGCCAGCAGCGTATTAGCGGCTAGCACAGATACGCAGTATTTT
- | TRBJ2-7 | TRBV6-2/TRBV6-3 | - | CASSIFRDSYEQYF | TGTGCCAGCAGCATCTTCCGGGACTCCTACGAGCAGTACTTC
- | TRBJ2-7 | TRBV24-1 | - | CATSDSRDNYEQYF | TGTGCCACCAGTGATTCCCGGGACAACTACGAGCAGTACTTC
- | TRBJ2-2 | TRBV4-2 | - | CASSQELVTSTGELFF | TGTGCCAGCAGCCAAGAACTCGTGACTAGCACCGGGGAGCTGTTTTTT
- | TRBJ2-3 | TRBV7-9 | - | CASSLPPGGTDTQYF | TGTGCCAGCAGCTTACCCCCAGGGGGCACAGATACGCAGTATTTT
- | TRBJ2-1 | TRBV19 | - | CASSGIPGGVRNEQFF | TGTGCCAGTAGTGGAATCCCCGGGGGTGTACGGAATGAGCAGTTCTTC
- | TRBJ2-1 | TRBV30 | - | CAWSWRGPYNEQFF | TGTGCCTGGAGTTGGAGGGGGCCTTACAATGAGCAGTTCTTC
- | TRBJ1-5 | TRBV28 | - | CASSPLTGPQGPQHF | TGTGCCAGCAGTCCACTCACAGGGCCCCAGGGGCCCCAGCATTTT
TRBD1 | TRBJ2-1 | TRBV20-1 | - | CSASNRGGRSYNEQFF | TGCAGTGCTAGTAACCGAGGGGGCCGCTCCTACAATGAGCAGTTCTTC
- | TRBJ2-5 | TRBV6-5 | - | CASSSGVETQYF | TGTGCCAGCAGTTCGGGGGTTGAGACCCAGTACTTC
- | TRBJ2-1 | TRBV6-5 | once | CASSRDFSSYNEQFF | TGTGCCAGCAGTCGGGACTTTAGCTCCTACAATGAGCAGTTCTTC
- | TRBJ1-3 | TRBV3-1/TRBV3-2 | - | CASSRGGSGNTIYF | TGTGCCAGCAGCCGGGGAGGCTCTGGAAACACCATATATTTT
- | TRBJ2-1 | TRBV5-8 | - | CASSLVREYNEQFF | TGTGCCAGCAGCTTGGTGAGGGAATACAATGAGCAGTTCTTC
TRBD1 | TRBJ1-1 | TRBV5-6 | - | CASSPTYRGVGTEAFF | TGTGCCAGCAGCCCAACATACAGGGGGGTGGGGACTGAAGCTTTCTTT
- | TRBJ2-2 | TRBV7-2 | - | CASSRVAGELFF | TGTGCCAGCAGCCGAGTCGCCGGGGAGCTGTTTTTT
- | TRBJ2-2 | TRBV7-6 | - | CASSLEAPSAGNTGELFF | TGTGCCAGCAGCTTAGAGGCTCCTAGCGCGGGAAACACCGGGGAGCTGTTTTTT
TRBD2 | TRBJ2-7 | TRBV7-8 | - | CASSLGLAESSYEQYF | TGTGCCAGCAGCCTTGGACTAGCGGAAAGCTCCTACGAGCAGTACTTC